This T cell receptor (beta chain) was sequenced in a study of T cells after yellow fever vaccination. Findings of the study overall: Abundant clonotypes from the bulk population could have been carried over as contaminants into FACS-sorted repertoires. The study found a weaker secondary response that peaked faster, day 5 versus 15. Once the booster was given, most primary-vaccination clones reappeared, at approximately 97% for CD4 and roughly 86% for CD8.

The CDR3 totals 13 residues. Making TCR cDNA involved 5'RACE template switching, which added UMIs and a universal primer site. MiXCR, applied by TCRdb to the 5' RACE reads, yields one record per CDR3 protein. The sample consists of more than 350,000 distinct CDR3 sequences, about 9.9% of them appearing once. A note on this clonotype: No antigen is known for it.

The J gene is TRBJ2-1, the V gene TRBV5-2; TRBD1 is the table's D call, not checked against the DNA. TRBV5-2 is given as a pseudogene. Sequencing was performed on PBMCs, taken on the day of the first yellow fever vaccination. The TCR comes from a man younger than 35 who received the YFV17D yellow fever vaccine. CDR3 in amino acids: CARGLGAANEQFF. The CDR3 bases are TGTGCCAGGGGCCTTGGGGCGGCCAATGAGCAGTTCTTC.